The sequence of this TCR beta chain was determined in a study of CD8 T cells in Susac syndrome. Reverse transcription of roughly 0.45 to 1 ug RNA used random hexamers. TCR beta CDR3 was amplified by immunoSEQ multiplex PCR. This amplification extended across 54 Vbeta and 13 Jbeta segments. MiXCR, run by TCRdb on the immunoSEQ multiplex PCR reads, gives a single entry per CDR3 protein. The sample includes about 120,000 distinct CDR3 sequences, approximately 94% of them seen just once. CDR1 LGHDT and CDR2 YNNKEL come from the germline V gene (reference sequence). The CDR3 is 15 residues long. The J segment lost 3 bases and the V segment lost 4 bases, leaving 3 bases of the junction unmatched. Regarding the study as a whole: The authors acknowledged that the study's TCR sequencing and HLA analysis involved relatively few individuals.

TCR beta from blood CD8+ and CD4+ T cells was sequenced. It was treatment-naive patients with stable or active relapsing-remitting disease who made up the multiple sclerosis controls. To note about this clonotype: Its antigen is not known.

V and J are TRBV3-1 and TRBJ2-2; TRBD2 matches 9 bases. Sample: CD4+ T cells from PBMCs. The clonotype was recovered from a human donor with multiple sclerosis. As DNA, the CDR3 is TGTGCCAGCAGCCCAAGCGGGAGGTACACCGGGGAGCTGTTTTTT. It translates to CASSPSGRYTGELFF.